Below are 10 T cell receptor beta chains sequenced from a single sample in a study of T cells in localized non-small cell lung cancer (dated by TCRdb to 2018 to 2020). Library construction relied on the immunoSEQ multiplex PCR assay. This immuneACCESS table, as held by TCRdb, lists in-frame sequences with V and J called but not all clones. Of the missing ones, under half trace to an unresolved V gene in checked studies; the others have no known cause. In this sample the table shows tens of thousands of clones, approximately 81% of which occur a single time. Clones ranked in the top ten supply about a sixth of the sample. Sequenced material: PBMCs, taken before any cancer treatment. The receptor source for this set is a woman between 40 and 69 years old with stage II squamous cell lung carcinoma.

The V gene is TRBV5-4, the J gene TRBJ1-1; 7 positions match TRBD1. From germline, CDR1 is SGHNT and CDR2 YYREEE (reference sequence). There are 18 residues in the CDR3. After removal of 4 bases from V and 3 bases from J, the junction contained 18 bases not matched to a gene. This chain's CDR3 is CASSPRGQERTRDTEAFF. The CDR3 DNA reads as TGTGCCAGCAGCCCACGAGGACAGGAAAGAACGAGGGACACTGAAGCTTTCTTT.

This clone appeared a single time. The genes are TRBV19 and TRBJ2-7; 7 nucleotides match TRBD1. V shed 7 bases, J shed 1 base, and the junction held 7 bases outside the gene matches. CDR3 size: 14 residues. Germline lookup yields CDR1 LNHDA and CDR2 SQIVND (reference sequence). Here the CDR3 reads CASTDRAGSYEQYF. CDR3 DNA: TGTGCCAGTACAGACAGGGCAGGATCCTACGAGCAGTACTTC.

This chain joins TRBV10-3 and TRBJ2-3, with TRBD2 matching 15 bases. After removal of 6 bases from V and 5 bases from J, the junction contained 6 bases not matched to a gene. Looked up from germline, CDR1 is ENHRY and CDR2 is SYGVKD. The CDR3 length is 16 residues. The CDR3, as DNA: TGTGCCATCAGACGGGGACTAGCGGGAGGTGAAGATACGCAGTATTTT. This translates into CAIRRGLAGGEDTQYF.

The genes are TRBV5-4 and TRBJ2-2, with 9 bases aligning to TRBD1. This CDR3 contains 17 residues. The germline CDR1 and CDR2 sequences are SGHNT and YYREEE (reference sequence). Trimming cost V 0 bases and J 4 bases; bases outside gene matches: 7. CDR3 nucleotide sequence: TGTGCCAGCAGCTTGGCAACAGGGGGCGCAGGCACCGGGGAGCTGTTTTTT. Its translation: CASSLATGGAGTGELFF.

The genes are TRBV10-1 and TRBJ2-3, with D unresolved. This CDR3 region has 12 residues. Trimming left V 10 bases short and J 4 bases short, with 12 bases between. Germline V lookup: CDR1 WNHNN, CDR2 SYGVQD (reference sequence). The CDR3 region has the DNA TGCGCCATCCCAAACCGGGCAGATACGCAGTATTTT. Amino acids: CAIPNRADTQYF.

The V call is TRBV27, the J call TRBJ2-6; 9 bases line up with TRBD2. The CDR3 runs 19 residues. V gave up 3 bases and J gave up 0 bases; unmatched junction bases: 9. The germline CDR1 and CDR2 sequences are MNHEY and SMNVEV (reference sequence). This CDR3 reads CASSFRAGGLSSGANVLTF. In DNA, the CDR3 is TGTGCCAGCAGTTTTCGAGCGGGAGGACTCAGCTCTGGGGCCAACGTCCTGACTTTC.

The V call is TRBV11-2, the J call TRBJ2-7; D ambiguous. CDR1 is SGHAT, CDR2 FQNNGV, per germline. V was trimmed by 5 bases and J by 6 bases, leaving 14 bases between them. The length of the CDR3 is 13 residues. The chain's CDR3 is CASSPKTGVEQYF. DNA for the CDR3: TGTGCCAGCAGCCCGAAGACTGGGGTCGAGCAGTACTTC.

This chain joins TRBV6-5 and TRBJ1-1; D may be TRBD1 (6 bases). V lost 5 bases and J lost 6, with 7 bases in between. Germline V gives CDR1 MNHEY, CDR2 SVGAGI. The length of the CDR3 is 11 residues. The CDR3 region is CASSTGPEAFF. The CDR3 DNA is TGTGCCAGCAGTACAGGGCCTGAAGCTTTCTTT.

The chain uses TRBV2 and TRBJ2-4; 10 positions match TRBD2. The CDR3 consists of 17 residues. Germline-derived CDR1 and CDR2 are SNHLY and FYNNEI. V was pared by 6 bases and J by 0 bases, with 8 bases of the junction left unmatched. CDR3 DNA: TGTGCCAGCAGGCCCCGCCTAGCGGGGGTAGCCAAAAACATTCAGTACTTC. This encodes CASRPRLAGVAKNIQYF.

This clone turned up a few times. The chain couples TRBV30 to TRBJ1-1; TRBD1 agrees at 7 bases. The CDR3 is 15 residues long. Germline V gene sequence: CDR1 GTSNPN, CDR2 SVGIG (reference sequence). Losses at the gene ends were 3 bases for V and 5 bases for J; bases not matched to a gene: 12. CDR3 region: CAWRPKTGMVTEAFF. Here the CDR3 DNA reads TGTGCCTGGAGGCCTAAGACAGGGATGGTGACTGAAGCTTTCTTT.